This T cell receptor (beta chain) was identified in a study of OX40 agonist ivuxolimab in advanced cancers. Produced via immunoSEQ multiplex PCR; TCRdb's table is partial and in-frame only. The sample gives 66,000 or so clones, roughly nine tenths of which show up once; 2% is in the top ten. Autoimmune disease history or systemic immunosuppression was exclusionary. Trimming stripped 7 bases from V and 0 bases from J, with 12 bases between. The CDR3 has 14 amino acids. The germline gives CDR1 MNHEY, CDR2 SVGAGI. This chain joins TRBV6-5 and TRBJ1-2; possibly TRBD1 for D (6 bases). This receptor was identified in an adult with an advanced solid tumor such as melanoma, head and neck, liver or kidney cancer. The sequences come from CD4+ or CD8+ T cells sorted from blood, collected in a trial of the OX40 agonist ivuxolimab. CDR3 region: CASNRADTNYGYTF. The CDR3 DNA is TGTGCCAGCAACAGGGCCGATACTAACTATGGCTACACCTTC.